This T cell receptor beta chain was sequenced during a study of blood T cell repertoires in COVID-19. Study overall: Donors in the United States, Italy and Spain gave samples during acute or convalescent COVID-19. T cells, B-cell-depleted T cells, or PBMCs supplied cDNA or gDNA.

This CDR3 is built from 15 residues. CDR1 SGDLS and CDR2 YYNGEE come from the germline V gene. V trimming: 0 bases; J trimming: 6 bases; junction bases outside the gene matches: 4. Original processing methods: Amplification with reference gene primers provided the estimates of nucleated cell counts. Repertoires were generated with immunoSEQ multiplex PCR, while TCRdb's copy carries only in-frame clones and drops some. V, J and clone size are taken as reported in that table, and D and trimming were inferred from the DNA itself. The sample holds around 270,000 clones, roughly 84% seen once. This chain links TRBV9 with TRBJ2-2; 8 bases fit TRBD2. The source is a woman aged 40 to 50 who had recovered from COVID-19. What was sequenced was peripheral blood. The CDR3 sequence is CASSVAGGLSGELFF. The CDR3, as DNA: TGTGCCAGCAGCGTAGCGGGGGGGCTCTCCGGGGAGCTGTTTTTT.